Listed here are 31 T cell receptor beta chains from one sample, sequenced in a study of T cells in Graves' hyperthyroidism and ophthalmopathy. Using RNA transcripts as the source, TCR beta CDR3 regions were amplified. An initial round of RT-PCR targeting the TCR CDR3 relied on the HTBI primer set. Each CDR3 protein gets one entry after TCRdb re-called the multiplex PCR reads with MiXCR. The sample records nearly 750,000 distinct CDR3 sequences, over 35% being singletons. What was sequenced was blood. The receptors shown here come from a woman aged 40 to 50 with Graves' hyperthyroidism.

The table lists this clonotype with many counts. The genes are TRBV2 and TRBJ1-6; tentatively, D is TRBD1 (6 bases). This CDR3 has 15 amino acids. The V end was cut by 7 bases, the J end by 8 bases, with 18 bases between. From germline, CDR1 is SNHLY and CDR2 FYNNEI. Here the CDR3 reads CASTPPDRSYSPLHF. In DNA form, the CDR3 reads TGTGCCAGCACCCCCCCGGACAGATCATATTCACCCCTCCACTTT.

This clonotype was found many times. V is TRBV19 and J is TRBJ1-1, with TRBD1 matching over 7 bases. The V segment lost 5 bases and the J segment 1 base; nucleotides outside the gene matches: 4. Looked up from germline, CDR1 is LNHDA and CDR2 is SQIVND (reference sequence). The CDR3 consists of 14 residues. DNA for the CDR3: TGTGCCAGTAGTCTCCAGGGGGAGAACACTGAAGCTTTCTTT. This sequence encodes CASSLQGENTEAFF.

This clonotype was detected only once. A single base separates this from a much larger clone, so it may be a read error. This chain links TRBV7-9 with TRBJ1-3; TRBD1 is a possible D gene (6 bases). CDR1 SEHNR and CDR2 FQNEAQ come from the germline V gene (reference sequence). The CDR3 totals 16 residues. CDR3 in DNA: TGTGCCAGCAGCGTAGACCTACAGGGCTCTGGAAACACCCTATATTTT. Translating gives CASSVDLQGSGNTLYF.

With respect to this clonotype: Its ends do not fully match the called genes, so a read error is possible. CDR3 amino acids: CASSPAGAGKWGEQYF. CDR3 nucleotide sequence: TGTGCTAGCAGCCCAGCAGGGGCAGGGAAGTGGGGCGAGCAGTACTTC. This rearrangement joins TRBV7-7 to TRBJ2-7; D is perhaps TRBD1 (6 bases). The CDR3 contains 16 residues. Germline loops: CDR1 SSHAT, CDR2 FNYEAQ (reference sequence).

In its sample, this clonotype was seen many times. V and J are TRBV10-1 and TRBJ2-7, with D possibly being TRBD2 (6 bases). The germline V gene encodes CDR1 WNHNN and CDR2 SYGVQD (reference sequence). Trimming cost V 3 bases and J 1 base, with 16 bases left between them. This CDR3 region has 16 residues. The CDR3 region has the DNA TGCGCCAGCAGTGATATATCTTTAAGCGGGTCCTACGAGCAGTACTTC. Its translation is CASSDISLSGSYEQYF.

This clonotype came up a few times. The gene calls are TRBV7-2 and TRBJ2-7; 15 bases are a match to TRBD2. After removal of 5 bases from V and 2 bases from J, the junction contained 7 bases not matched to a gene. The CDR3 has 17 residues. CDR1 and CDR2 from the germline V gene are SGHTA and FQGNSA. The DNA of the CDR3 is TGTGCCAGCAGCCCGGGACTAGCGGGAGGCCCTACCTACGAGCAGTACTTC. This encodes CASSPGLAGGPTYEQYF.

This clonotype was found many times. The chain combines TRBV6-2 or TRBV6-3 with TRBJ1-1; D not certain. The CDR3 is 15 amino acids. Germline CDR1 is MNHEY and CDR2 is SVGEGT. Trimming stripped 6 bases from V and 6 bases from J, with 20 bases between. CDR3 coding DNA: TGTGCCAGCAGCCCCTCGGTCCCGGCCAAGGCTGAAGCTTTCTTT. Translation gives CASSPSVPAKAEAFF.

This clonotype was detected ten times or more. The rearrangement uses TRBV12-3 or TRBV12-4 and TRBJ1-1, with 7 positions matching TRBD1. The ends lost 3 bases at V and 7 bases at J; junction bases unmatched: 14. The CDR3 spans 16 residues. CDR3 sequence reads: CASSFDRVALFDEAFF. The CDR3, as DNA: TGTGCCAGCAGTTTCGACAGGGTGGCCCTATTTGATGAAGCTTTCTTT.

V usage is TRBV6-6 and J usage is TRBJ2-5; 7 nucleotides align to TRBD1. Trimming cost V 0 bases and J 5 bases; bases outside gene matches: 6. The CDR3 loop spans 15 amino acids. Germline CDR1 is MNHNY and CDR2 is SVGAGI (reference sequence). The CDR3 nucleotides are TGTGCCAGCAGTTACTCGGACAGGCAAGGGGAGACCCAGTACTTC. This encodes CASSYSDRQGETQYF.

The chain recombines TRBV4-2 with TRBJ2-5, with 8 nucleotides matching TRBD1. Germline lookup yields CDR1 LGHNA and CDR2 YNFKEQ. The ends lost 5 bases at V and 5 bases at J; junction bases unmatched: 7. The CDR3 has 14 residues. CDR3 bases: TGTGCCAGCAGCGCTCAGGGGGCCGGGGAGACCCAGTACTTC. It codes for CASSAQGAGETQYF.

The V call is TRBV10-3, the J call TRBJ1-6; D gene uncertain. Germline V lookup: CDR1 ENHRY, CDR2 SYGVKD. The V gene lost 10 bases and the J gene lost 2 bases, with 12 bases spanning the gap. This CDR3 spans 14 amino acids. CDR3 residues: CASNKAAYNSPLHF. The DNA for the CDR3 is TGTGCCAGCAACAAAGCGGCCTATAATTCACCCCTCCACTTT.

This clonotype was counted only a few times. V is TRBV4-3 and J is TRBJ1-4; unclear D gene. Per germline, CDR1 LGHNA and CDR2 YSLEER. CDR3 length: 14 amino acids. Trimming removed 2 bases at V and 8 bases at J, with 12 bases between. For the CDR3, the DNA is TGCGCCAGCAGCCAAAGGTACGGGCGCGAAAAACTGTTTTTT. It translates to CASSQRYGREKLFF.

The rearrangement uses TRBV7-9 and TRBJ2-2, with 8 nucleotides matching TRBD1. The V segment lost 4 bases and the J segment 3 bases; nucleotides outside the gene matches: 4. Germline CDR1 reads SEHNR; CDR2 reads FQNEAQ (reference sequence). This CDR3 is built from 15 residues. CDR3 region: CASSSGQGHTGELFF. DNA of the CDR3: TGTGCCAGCAGCTCCGGACAGGGACACACCGGGGAGCTGTTTTTT.

This clonotype has at least ten counts. V and J are TRBV20-1 and TRBJ1-5; D is unresolved. V was shortened by 0 bases and J by 0 bases, with 3 bases between the two germline ends. The CDR3 runs 13 residues. CDR1 DFQATT and CDR2 SNEGSKA come from the germline V gene (reference sequence). CDR3: CSAREGSNQPQHF. In DNA form, the CDR3 reads TGCAGTGCTAGAGAGGGTAGCAATCAGCCCCAGCATTTT.

Notes on this clonotype: Compared with germline, one end of the junction differs, possibly owing to a read error. The rearrangement joins TRBV25-1 to TRBJ1-3; TRBD1 might be the D (5 bases). CDR1 is MGHDK, CDR2 SYGVNS, per germline. The CDR3 contains 17 residues. The CDR3 loop reads CASSQGPGRNSGNTIYF. DNA for the CDR3: TGCGCCAGCAGCCAGGGCCCGGGGCGTAACTCTGGAAACACCATATATTTT.

The rearrangement uses TRBV6-5 and TRBJ1-5, with TRBD1 matching over 7 bases. With V trimmed by 6 bases and J by 3 bases, 8 bases remained unmatched. CDR1 is MNHEY, CDR2 SVGAGI, per germline. This CDR3 spans 15 amino acids. Here the CDR3 reads CASSPTGTTNQPQHF. CDR3 coding DNA: TGTGCCAGCAGCCCGACAGGGACTACCAATCAGCCCCAGCATTTT.

This clonotype was found a few times. The rearrangement links TRBV29-1 to TRBJ1-1, with 7 nucleotides matching TRBD1. V lost 7 bases, J lost 8 bases, and 10 bases stayed unmatched. Germline CDR1 is SQVTM and CDR2 is ANQGSEA. The CDR3 covers 12 residues. The CDR3 coding sequence is TGCAGCGCCATGACCGGGACAGCCGAAGCTTTCTTT. Protein: CSAMTGTAEAFF.

Many counts were recorded for this clonotype. The V and J genes are TRBV5-4 and TRBJ1-6, with TRBD1 identical over 10 bases. V lost 4 bases, J lost 7 bases, and 5 bases stayed unmatched. This CDR3 comprises 15 residues. From germline, CDR1 is SGHNT and CDR2 YYREEE (reference sequence). The CDR3 DNA reads as TGTGCCAGCAGCACGGGACAGGGGAGGAATTCACCCCTCCACTTT. This encodes CASSTGQGRNSPLHF.

This clonotype was seen only a few times. This chain connects TRBV25-1 to TRBJ2-5; no clear D gene. Per the germline V gene, CDR1 is MGHDK and CDR2 is SYGVNS. Trimming cost V 3 bases and J 3 bases, with 8 bases left between them. There are 13 residues in the CDR3. The CDR3 is CASSEDQEETQYF. In DNA form, the CDR3 reads TGTGCCAGCAGTGAGGACCAAGAAGAGACCCAGTACTTC.

This clonotype has ten or more counts. The genes are TRBV25-1 and TRBJ2-7, with 10 nucleotides matching TRBD1. V trimming: 4 bases; J trimming: 4 bases; junction bases outside the gene matches: 1. From germline, CDR1 is MGHDK and CDR2 SYGVNS. CDR3 length: 13 amino acids. CDR3 coding DNA: TGTGCCAGCAGTGGGGACAGGGGTTACGAGCAGTACTTC. This sequence encodes CASSGDRGYEQYF.

The genes are TRBV7-2 and TRBJ1-1, with 7 bases lining up with TRBD1. The CDR3 runs to 14 residues. V shed 4 bases and J 3 bases; nucleotides not matched to a gene: 5. Germline CDR1 SGHTA, CDR2 FQGNSA. DNA for the CDR3: TGTGCCAGCAGCTCCTACAGGGGTGACACTGAAGCTTTCTTT. The encoded protein is CASSSYRGDTEAFF.

The chain carries TRBV27 and TRBJ2-5; D not certain. In germline, CDR1 is MNHEY, CDR2 SMNVEV (reference sequence). This CDR3 has 13 residues. The germline V and J ends were trimmed by 6 bases and 4 bases, with 12 bases remaining between them. This CDR3 reads CASSDLTTETQYF. CDR3 DNA: TGTGCCAGCAGCGACCTGACGACAGAGACCCAGTACTTC.

This clonotype was picked up a small number of times. The chain uses TRBV28 and TRBJ1-1, with D tentatively TRBD1 (5 bases). CDR1 and CDR2 from the germline V gene are MDHEN and SYDVKM. The CDR3 covers 11 residues. Trimming cost V 6 bases and J 7 bases, with 9 bases left between them. The CDR3 loop reads CASRLTGEAFF. The CDR3 DNA reads as TGTGCCAGCAGATTAACAGGTGAAGCTTTCTTT.

Only a few counts were recorded for this clonotype. The chain uses TRBV5-1 and TRBJ1-1; weak D call: TRBD1 (5 bases). CDR3 length: 14 residues. Germline V gene data show CDR1 as SGHRS and CDR2 as YFSETQ. V lost 3 bases and J 4 bases, leaving 13 bases between the germline ends. CDR3 sequence: CASSSAGGTTEAFF. In DNA form, the CDR3 reads TGCGCCAGCAGCTCAGCCGGGGGAACCACTGAAGCTTTCTTT.

CDR3 bases: TGTGCCATCAGTCCTCCGCCGGGCAGGGGTGAAGGCTACACCTTC. Protein product: CAISPPPGRGEGYTF. This sequence joins TRBV10-3 and TRBJ1-2; D possibly corresponds to TRBD1 (6 bases). Germline CDR1 ENHRY, CDR2 SYGVKD. Trimming took 5 bases from V and 8 from J, leaving 21 bases between them. The CDR3 is 15 amino acids.

In DNA, the CDR3 is TGTGCCAGCAGTTTCTACGCCGGGGAGCTGTTTTTT. It is translated as CASSFYAGELFF. The chain has TRBV6-5 and TRBJ2-2, with D unclear. The V end was cut by 4 bases, the J end by 6 bases, with 6 bases between. This CDR3 spans 12 amino acids. Germline loops: CDR1 MNHEY, CDR2 SVGAGI.

Comment on this clonotype: Germline is not matched at one junction end, which may reflect a read error. V usage is TRBV7-2 and J usage is TRBJ1-2; TRBD1 agrees at 8 bases. The germline gives CDR1 SGHTA, CDR2 FQGNSA. CDR3 length: 14 amino acids. The CDR3 sequence: CAGSQVYGQGDYTF. The CDR3 coding sequence is TGTGCCGGCAGCCAGGTCTATGGACAGGGCGACTACACCTTC.

The rearrangement links TRBV7-9 to TRBJ1-4; 7 nucleotides line up with TRBD1. There are 14 residues in the CDR3. J gave up 8 bases and V 5 bases, and 8 bases lay outside the gene matches. Germline CDR1 SEHNR, CDR2 FQNEAQ (reference sequence). CDR3 nucleotides: TGTGCCAGCAGCCCAAGACAGGGTGACGAAAAACTGTTTTTT. As protein: CASSPRQGDEKLFF.

V and J are TRBV4-3 and TRBJ2-7, with 8 bases identical to TRBD1. This CDR3 has 14 amino acids. J gave up 6 bases and V 4 bases, and 8 bases lay outside the gene matches. CDR1 and CDR2 (germline): LGHNA, YSLEER. For the CDR3, the DNA is TGCGCCAGCAGCCTTTCGAATGGACAGGGCGAGCAGTACTTC. This gives the protein CASSLSNGQGEQYF.

In this sample, this clonotype turned up a few times. Germline is not matched at one junction end, which may reflect a read error. The rearrangement joins TRBV10-3 to TRBJ1-5, with a possible D match to TRBD1 (6 bases). This CDR3 region has 17 residues. Germline CDR1 is ENHRY and CDR2 is SYGVKD. This chain's CDR3 is CASSLTNLRGADQPQHF. CDR3 in DNA: TGTGCCAGCAGTTTGACTAATCTGCGGGGGGCGGATCAGCCCCAGCATTTT.

This clonotype was picked up a small number of times. V and J are TRBV5-1 and TRBJ2-5, with D uncertain. In germline, CDR1 is SGHRS, CDR2 YFSETQ. Trimming left V 0 bases short and J 4 bases short, with 10 bases between. This CDR3 contains 14 residues. In nucleotides, the CDR3 is TGCGCCAGCAGCTTGGTTGAGAGTGGAGAGACCCAGTACTTC. The encoded protein is CASSLVESGETQYF.